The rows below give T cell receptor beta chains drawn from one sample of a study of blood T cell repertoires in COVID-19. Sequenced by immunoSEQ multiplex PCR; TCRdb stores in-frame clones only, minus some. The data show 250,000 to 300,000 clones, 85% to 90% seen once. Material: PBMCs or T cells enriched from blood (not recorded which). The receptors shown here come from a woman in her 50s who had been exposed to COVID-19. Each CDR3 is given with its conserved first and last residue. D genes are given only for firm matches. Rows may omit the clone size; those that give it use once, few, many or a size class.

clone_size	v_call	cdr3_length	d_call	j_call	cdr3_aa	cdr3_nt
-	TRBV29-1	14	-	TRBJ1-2	CSVLSFPGYYGYTF	TGCAGCGTCCTAAGCTTTCCGGGATACTATGGCTACACCTTC
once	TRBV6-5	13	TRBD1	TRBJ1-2	CASRQGQGHGYTF	TGTGCCAGCAGACAGGGACAGGGACATGGCTACACCTTC
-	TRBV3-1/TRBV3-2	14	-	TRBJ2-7	CASSNAPPSYEQYF	TGTGCCAGCAGTAACGCGCCCCCCTCCTACGAGCAGTACTTC
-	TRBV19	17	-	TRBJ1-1	CASSLRTEPNWNTEAFF	TGTGCCAGTAGTCTCCGGACAGAACCCAATTGGAACACTGAAGCTTTCTTT
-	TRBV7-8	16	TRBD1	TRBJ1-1	CASSPAGTGGNTEAFF	TGTGCCAGCAGCCCCGCCGGGACAGGGGGCAACACTGAAGCTTTCTTT
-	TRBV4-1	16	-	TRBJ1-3	CASSQESGYSGNTIYF	TGCGCCAGCAGCCAAGAATCAGGGTACTCTGGAAACACCATATATTTT
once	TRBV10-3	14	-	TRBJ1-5	CAISESGRGQPQHF	TGTGCCATCAGTGAGTCGGGGAGAGGGCAGCCCCAGCATTTT
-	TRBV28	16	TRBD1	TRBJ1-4	CASSPTGRTTNEKLFF	TGTGCCAGCAGTCCGACAGGGCGAACAACTAATGAAAAACTGTTTTTT
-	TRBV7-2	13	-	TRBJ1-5	CASSPAARQPQHF	TGTGCCAGCAGCCCCGCCGCGAGGCAGCCCCAGCATTTT
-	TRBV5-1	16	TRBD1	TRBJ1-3	CASSSRQGSSGNTIYF	TGCGCCAGCAGCTCCCGACAGGGCAGCTCTGGAAACACCATATATTTT
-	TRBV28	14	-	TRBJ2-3	CASQAGIWTDTQYF	TGTGCCAGCCAGGCCGGGATTTGGACAGATACGCAGTATTTT
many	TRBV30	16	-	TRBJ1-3	CAWSVSGGTSGNTIYF	TGTGCCTGGAGTGTATCGGGCGGGACCTCTGGAAACACCATATATTTT
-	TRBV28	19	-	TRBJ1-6	CASSLFGGQLSSYNSPLHF	TGTGCCAGCAGTTTATTTGGGGGCCAACTTAGCTCCTATAATTCACCCCTCCACTTT
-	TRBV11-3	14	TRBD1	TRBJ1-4	CASSLKSTGGKLFF	TGTGCCAGCAGCCTAAAGTCCACAGGGGGGAAACTGTTTTTT
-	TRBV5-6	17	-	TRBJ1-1	CASSLDPPPAGATEAFF	TGTGCCAGCAGCTTGGACCCCCCTCCGGCGGGGGCAACTGAAGCTTTCTTT
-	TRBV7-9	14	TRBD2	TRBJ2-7	CASSLAGTSSEQYF	TGTGCCAGCAGCTTAGCCGGGACTAGTTCCGAGCAGTACTTC
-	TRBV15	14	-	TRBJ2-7	CATSTRGPGYEQYF	TGTGCCACCAGCACGCGAGGTCCCGGCTACGAGCAGTACTTC
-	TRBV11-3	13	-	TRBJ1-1	CASSSKRGTEAFF	TGTGCCAGCAGCTCCAAGCGGGGGACTGAAGCTTTCTTT
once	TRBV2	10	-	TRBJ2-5	CATAQETQYF	TGTGCCACTGCGCAAGAGACCCAGTACTTC
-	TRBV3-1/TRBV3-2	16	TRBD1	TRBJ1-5	CASSLGTVERNQPQHF	TGTGCCAGCAGCCTCGGGACAGTCGAGCGCAATCAGCCCCAGCATTTT
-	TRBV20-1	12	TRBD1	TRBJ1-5	CSASTGEQPQHF	TGCAGTGCTAGTACAGGGGAACAGCCCCAGCATTTT
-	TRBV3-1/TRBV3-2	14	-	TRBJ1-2	CASSQYAGASGYTF	TGTGCCAGCAGCCAATACGCGGGGGCTTCAGGCTACACCTTC
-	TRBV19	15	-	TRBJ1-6	CASSSSAGVNSPLHF	TGTGCCAGTAGTTCCAGCGCAGGGGTTAATTCACCCCTCCACTTT
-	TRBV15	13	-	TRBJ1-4	CATSRGPNEKLFF	TGTGCCACCAGCAGGGGGCCTAACGAAAAACTGTTTTTT
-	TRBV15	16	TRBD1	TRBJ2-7	CATSRDGTGPSYEQYF	TGTGCCACCAGCAGAGATGGGACAGGGCCTTCCTACGAGCAGTACTTC
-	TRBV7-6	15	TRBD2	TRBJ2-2	CASSGAGRNTGELFF	TGTGCCAGCAGCGGAGCGGGGAGGAACACCGGGGAGCTGTTTTTT
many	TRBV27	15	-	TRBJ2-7	CASSFWDSRSYEQYF	TGTGCCAGCAGTTTCTGGGACTCGCGCTCCTACGAGCAGTACTTC
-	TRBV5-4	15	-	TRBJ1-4	CASSRLPAIGEKLFF	TGTGCCAGCAGCCGCTTACCCGCCATCGGTGAAAAACTGTTTTTT
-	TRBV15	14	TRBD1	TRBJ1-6	CATRVATGNSPLHF	TGTGCCACCAGGGTGGCGACAGGGAATTCACCCCTCCACTTT
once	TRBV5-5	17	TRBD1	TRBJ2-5	CASSLGQGGSYQETQYF	TGTGCCAGCAGCTTGGGACAGGGGGGTTCGTACCAAGAGACCCAGTACTTC
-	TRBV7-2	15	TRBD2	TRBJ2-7	CASSPISGGAHEQYF	TGTGCCAGCAGCCCGATTAGCGGGGGGGCTCACGAGCAGTACTTC
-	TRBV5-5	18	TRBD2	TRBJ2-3	CASSFGASGGTGADTQYF	TGTGCCAGCAGCTTCGGGGCTAGCGGGGGGACCGGGGCAGATACGCAGTATTTT
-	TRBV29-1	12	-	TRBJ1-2	CSARGGDYGYTF	TGCAGCGCCCGGGGAGGGGACTATGGCTACACCTTC
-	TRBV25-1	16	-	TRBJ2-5	CASSAGTLALAETQYF	TGTGCCAGCAGTGCCGGGACTCTAGCTCTTGCGGAGACCCAGTACTTC
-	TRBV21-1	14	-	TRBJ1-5	CASGRRGSNQPQHF	TGTGCCAGCGGCAGACGGGGTAGCAATCAGCCCCAGCATTTT
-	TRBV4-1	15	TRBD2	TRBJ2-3	CASSRTSGVADTQYF	TGCGCCAGCAGCCGGACCAGCGGGGTGGCAGATACGCAGTATTTT
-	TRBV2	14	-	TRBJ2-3	CARQSATHSGTQYF	TGTGCCAGACAATCCGCGACCCATTCGGGTACGCAGTATTTT
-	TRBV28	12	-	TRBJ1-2	CASSLPLYGYTF	TGTGCCAGCAGTTTACCCCTATATGGCTACACCTTC
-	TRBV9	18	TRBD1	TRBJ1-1	CASSPLGQGYGMNTEAFF	TGTGCCAGCAGCCCTCTTGGACAGGGCTATGGGATGAACACTGAAGCTTTCTTT
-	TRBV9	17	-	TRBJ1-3	CASSVEARGWSGNTIYF	TGTGCCAGCAGCGTCGAGGCCAGAGGGTGGTCTGGAAACACCATATATTTT
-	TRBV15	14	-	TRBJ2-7	CATARRENSYEQYF	TGTGCCACCGCCCGTCGAGAGAACTCCTACGAGCAGTACTTC
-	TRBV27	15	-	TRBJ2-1	CASSTKPQGQDEQFF	TGTGCCAGCAGTACAAAACCCCAGGGGCAGGATGAGCAGTTCTTC
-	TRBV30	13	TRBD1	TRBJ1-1	CAWSEQGFTEAFF	TGTGCCTGGAGTGAACAGGGGTTCACTGAAGCTTTCTTT
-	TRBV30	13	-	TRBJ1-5	CAWSGGGNQPQHF	TGTGCCTGGAGTGGGGGCGGCAATCAGCCCCAGCATTTT
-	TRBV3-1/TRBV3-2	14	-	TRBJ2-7	CASSQLAGAYEQYF	TGTGCCAGCAGCCAATTGGCCGGAGCCTACGAGCAGTACTTC
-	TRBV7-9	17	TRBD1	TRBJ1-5	CASSLTPGTGGNQPQHF	TGTGCCAGCAGCTTAACCCCCGGGACAGGGGGCAATCAGCCCCAGCATTTT
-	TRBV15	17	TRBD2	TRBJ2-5	CATSRQTLAGGQETQYF	TGTGCCACCAGCAGACAGACTCTAGCGGGGGGGCAAGAGACCCAGTACTTC
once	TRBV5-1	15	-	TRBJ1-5	CASSLEGQGNQPQHF	TGCGCCAGCAGCTTGGAAGGCCAGGGCAATCAGCCCCAGCATTTT
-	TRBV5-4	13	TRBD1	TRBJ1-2	CASSLTGDYGYTF	TGTGCCAGCAGCCTGACAGGGGACTATGGCTACACCTTC
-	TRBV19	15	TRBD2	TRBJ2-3	CASSTSGGSTDTQYF	TGTGCCAGTAGTACTAGCGGGGGCAGCACAGATACGCAGTATTTT
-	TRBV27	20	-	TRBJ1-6	CASSERGHFVLESYNSPLHF	TGTGCCAGCAGTGAGAGGGGACACTTTGTCCTAGAGTCCTATAATTCACCCCTCCACTTT